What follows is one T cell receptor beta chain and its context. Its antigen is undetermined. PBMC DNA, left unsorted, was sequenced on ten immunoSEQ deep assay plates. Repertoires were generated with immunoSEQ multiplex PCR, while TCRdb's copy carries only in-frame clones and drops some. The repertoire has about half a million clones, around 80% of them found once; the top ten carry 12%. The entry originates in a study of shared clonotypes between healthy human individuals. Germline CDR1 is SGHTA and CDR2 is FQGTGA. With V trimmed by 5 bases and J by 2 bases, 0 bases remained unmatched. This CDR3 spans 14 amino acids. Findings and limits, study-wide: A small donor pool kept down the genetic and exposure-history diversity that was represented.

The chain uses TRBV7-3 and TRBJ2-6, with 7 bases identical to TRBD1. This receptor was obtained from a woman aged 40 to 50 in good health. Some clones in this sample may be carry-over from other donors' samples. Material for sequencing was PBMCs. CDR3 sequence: CASSQGAGANVLTF. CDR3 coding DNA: TGTGCCAGCAGCCAGGGGGCTGGGGCCAACGTCCTGACTTTC.